This TCR beta chain was profiled in a study of long-term antiretroviral therapy in people with HIV. Per germline, CDR1 MNHEY and CDR2 SVGAGI. Trimming removed 3 bases at V and 2 bases at J, with 14 bases between. The length of the CDR3 is 16 residues. An immunoSEQ assay, version v3.0, was performed at survey level. A per-sample goal of roughly 35,000-55,000 T-cell genomes was targeted by sequencing. TCRdb's table, derived via immunoSEQ multiplex PCR, lists solely in-frame clones and lacks some. Of about 17,000 clones in the sample, approximately 90% were seen once. General observations from the study: CDR3 lengths in HIV samples spanned a narrower range than controls. ART adherence, viral resistance and therapy changes were undocumented. All time points showed a repertoire dominated by clones expanded before ART.

As to this clone: Its target is not known.

The sequencing used unsorted PBMCs, collected 6.9 years after starting antiretroviral therapy. This sequence joins TRBV6-5 and TRBJ1-3; D ambiguous. This clonotype was obtained from a man in his fifties with HIV. The CDR3 coding sequence is TGTGCCAGCAGTTATACCGCGGGTTCGGCTGGAAACACCATATATTTT. Residues: CASSYTAGSAGNTIYF.